This section outlines one TCR beta chain sequence together with its context. Looked up from germline, CDR1 is MNHNS and CDR2 is SASEGT. CDR3 length equals 15 residues. The V gene lost 5 bases and the J gene lost 1 base, with 13 bases spanning the gap. This sample was taken from a study of shared clonotypes between healthy human individuals. Sequencing used immunoSEQ multiplex PCR; TCRdb keeps in-frame clones, though not all of them. The table records roughly 2.5 million clones, approximately 90% of them present only once. This clonotype originated in a young man in good health. The chain is built from TRBV6-1 and TRBJ2-3; no clear D. Sequencing used naive CD4+ T cells sorted from blood. Subset indicated: CD45RA+ positively selected. CDR3 amino acids: CASSTRLPGTDTQYF. As DNA, the CDR3 is TGTGCCAGCAGTACCCGACTGCCCGGCACAGATACGCAGTATTTT.